The 20 T cell receptor beta chains below were found in one sample sequenced in a study of shared clonotypes between healthy human individuals. TCRdb keeps only in-frame clones here, not all; method: immunoSEQ multiplex PCR. The sample has around 510,000 clones, about 96% seen once. Material for sequencing was naive CD4+ T cells sorted from blood. Subset in this sample: CD45RA+ positively selected. The receptor set was obtained from a woman in her 30s in good health.

This chain uses TRBV28 with TRBJ2-7; perhaps TRBD2 as D (5 bases). The CDR3 runs to 15 residues. Germline values: CDR1 MDHEN, CDR2 SYDVKM. Trimming pared 5 bases from V and 6 bases from J, leaving 20 bases between. The CDR3 reads CASSPRGKPIGEQYF. DNA for the CDR3: TGTGCCAGCAGTCCCCGGGGTAAGCCAATCGGCGAGCAGTACTTC.

The chain links TRBV11-2 to TRBJ2-1, with 11 positions matching TRBD2. Trimming at V came to 6 bases and at J to 0 bases, leaving 4 bases not matched to a gene. CDR3 size: 16 residues. Germline V CDR1 and CDR2: SGHAT, FQNNGV. The CDR3 nucleotides read TGTGCCAGCAGAAAGACTAGCGGGACCTCCTACAATGAGCAGTTCTTC. Translated: CASRKTSGTSYNEQFF.

The V and J genes are TRBV7-6 and TRBJ1-5, with 9 bases identical to TRBD1. Germline V gene lookup returns CDR1 SGHVS and CDR2 FNYEAQ. V shed 4 bases and J 4 bases; nucleotides not matched to a gene: 8. The CDR3 is 16 amino acids. DNA for the CDR3: TGTGCCAGCAGCTCTGGGACAGGGAGGAATAATCAGCCCCAGCATTTT. This encodes CASSSGTGRNNQPQHF.

The genes are TRBV15 and TRBJ2-1, with 8 nucleotides matching TRBD2. J gave up 4 bases and V 0 bases, and 11 bases lay outside the gene matches. The CDR3 is 18 residues long. Germline V gene sequence: CDR1 LNHNV, CDR2 YYDKDF (reference sequence). CDR3 coding DNA: TGTGCCACCAGCAGAGAAAAGGCTAGCGGGTCAAAATACAATGAGCAGTTCTTC. Encoded protein: CATSREKASGSKYNEQFF.

This sequence joins TRBV9 and TRBJ1-2; D unclear. The CDR3 runs to 14 residues. Looked up from germline, CDR1 is SGDLS and CDR2 is YYNGEE. The V end lost 4 bases, the J end lost 4 bases, and 14 bases lay between the germline ends. The CDR3 DNA reads as TGTGCCAGCAGCCCTTGGGAGGAGCTCTATGGCTACACCTTC. Protein sequence: CASSPWEELYGYTF. Full variable domain (missing parts from reference TRBV9 and TRBJ1-2): DSGVTQTPKHLITATGQRVTLRCSPRSGDLSVYWYQQSLDQGLQFLIQYYNGEERAKGNILERFSAQQFPDLHSELNLSSLELGDSALYFCASSPWEELYGYTFGSGTRLTVV.

The chain recombines TRBV20-1 with TRBJ2-3; D ambiguous. CDR1 DFQATT and CDR2 SNEGSKA come from the germline V gene (reference sequence). The CDR3 spans 9 residues. DNA for the CDR3: TGCAGCAACACAGATACGCAGTATTTT. Amino acid sequence: CSNTDTQYF.

This clone was found a few times. V and J are TRBV7-9 and TRBJ1-5; 7 bases map to TRBD1. The CDR3 sequence is 15 residues long. Per germline, CDR1 SEHNR and CDR2 FQNEAQ (reference sequence). J gave up 8 bases and V 3 bases, and 10 bases lay outside the gene matches. The CDR3 nucleotides are TGTGCCAGCAGCTTGTTGGGACAGTCGGATGAGCCCCAGCATTTT. This encodes CASSLLGQSDEPQHF.

The V call is TRBV7-2, the J call TRBJ2-7; the match to TRBD2 covers 10 bases. The V gene end was trimmed by 2 bases and the J gene end by 7 bases; junction bases not matched to a gene: 8. This CDR3 has 15 residues. Germline CDR1 is SGHTA and CDR2 is FQGNSA. The CDR3: CASSLFEREGREQYF. The CDR3 DNA sequence: TGTGCCAGCAGCTTATTTGAGCGGGAGGGCCGGGAGCAGTACTTC.

The V gene is TRBV4-1, the J gene TRBJ2-5, with D possibly being TRBD1 (6 bases). The V end lost 0 bases, the J end lost 4 bases, and 9 bases lay between the germline ends. CDR3 size: 14 residues. CDR1 is MGHRA and CDR2 is YSYEKL in the germline V gene. CDR3 nucleotide sequence: TGCGCCAGCAGCCAAGAGCCCAGGGGAGAGACCCAGTACTTC. It is translated as CASSQEPRGETQYF.

This chain joins TRBV5-1 and TRBJ1-1; D is unclear. The CDR3 is made up of 14 amino acids. The V and J ends lost 4 bases and 4 bases respectively, with 14 bases between them. The germline V gene has CDR1 SGHRS and CDR2 YFSETQ. The CDR3 loop reads CASSTLEWGTEAFF. CDR3 nucleotides: TGCGCCAGCAGCACCTTAGAGTGGGGCACTGAAGCTTTCTTT.

The V gene is TRBV2, the J gene TRBJ2-7; D call uncertain. This CDR3 region has 11 residues. V gave up 4 bases and J gave up 3 bases, with 4 bases separating them. Germline V gene lookup returns CDR1 SNHLY and CDR2 FYNNEI. For the CDR3, the DNA is TGTGCCAGCAGTGGTAACTACGAGCAGTACTTC. Protein sequence: CASSGNYEQYF.

The V call is TRBV27, the J call TRBJ2-5; unclear D gene. V dropped 1 base and J dropped 4 bases, with 19 bases sitting between them. Germline V CDR1 and CDR2: MNHEY, SMNVEV (reference sequence). The CDR3 is 17 amino acids. The CDR3: CASSLYSSGSLGETQYF. CDR3 sequence (DNA): TGTGCCAGCAGTTTATACTCTTCGGGCAGTCTAGGAGAGACCCAGTACTTC.

This clone was seen a few times. V gene TRBV27 combines with J gene TRBJ1-5; D uncertain. The CDR3 totals 16 residues. Deletions cut 0 bases from V and 0 bases from J, with 9 bases between. Looked up from germline, CDR1 is MNHEY and CDR2 is SMNVEV (reference sequence). The CDR3 loop is CASSLSPRFSNQPQHF. Written as DNA, the CDR3 is TGTGCCAGCAGTTTATCCCCCCGGTTTAGCAATCAGCCCCAGCATTTT.

The J gene is TRBJ1-6, the V gene TRBV28; no reliable D call. The ends were cut back, 5 bases at V and 6 bases at J, with 8 bases in the middle. The CDR3 is 13 residues long. Germline lookup yields CDR1 MDHEN and CDR2 SYDVKM. The CDR3 DNA is TGTGCCAGCAGTCCGGACTTTAATTCACCCCTCCACTTT. Protein product: CASSPDFNSPLHF.

CDR3 coding DNA: TGTGCCAGCAGCTTCCCCCAGAGGGCGGTACAAGTGGATGGCTACACCTTC. This sequence encodes CASSFPQRAVQVDGYTF. This chain uses TRBV7-9 with TRBJ1-2; D is uncertain. CDR3 size: 17 residues. Trimming removed 3 bases at V and 6 bases at J, with 23 bases between. CDR1 is SEHNR and CDR2 is FQNEAQ in the germline V gene (reference sequence).

J is TRBJ1-1 and V is TRBV5-4; 7 nucleotides match TRBD1. V was pared by 4 bases and J by 4 bases, with 4 bases of the junction left unmatched. The CDR3 contains 13 residues. The germline V gene encodes CDR1 SGHNT and CDR2 YYREEE (reference sequence). CDR3 sequence (DNA): TGTGCCAGCAGCATGACAGGGACCACTGAAGCTTTCTTT. This encodes CASSMTGTTEAFF.

V usage is TRBV11-2 and J usage is TRBJ2-7; 10 bases fit TRBD2. The CDR3 consists of 15 residues. Germline values: CDR1 SGHAT, CDR2 FQNNGV. Trimming removed 5 bases from V and 3 bases from J; junction bases left unmatched: 7. CDR3 region: CASSMWRTSGYEQYF. CDR3 coding DNA: TGTGCCAGCAGCATGTGGAGGACTAGCGGCTACGAGCAGTACTTC.

In DNA form, the CDR3 reads TGTGCCAGCAGTTTTCGGACAGTTATCCCTAGCACAGATACGCAGTATTTT. Amino acid sequence: CASSFRTVIPSTDTQYF. The chain links TRBV27 to TRBJ2-3; a possible D gene is TRBD1 (6 bases). Germline loops: CDR1 MNHEY, CDR2 SMNVEV (reference sequence). CDR3 size: 17 residues. V lost 3 bases to trimming and J lost 0 bases, with 16 bases between them.

CDR3 coding DNA: TGTGCCACCACCGACAGGGAGGTGGAGGAGCAGTACTTC. Protein: CATTDREVEEQYF. The genes are TRBV10-3 and TRBJ2-7, with D maybe TRBD1 (7 bases). The CDR3 has 13 amino acids. The germline V gene encodes CDR1 ENHRY and CDR2 SYGVKD. Trimming took 10 bases from V and 7 from J, leaving 20 bases between them.

The rearrangement uses TRBV19 and TRBJ2-4; TRBD2 matches 8 bases. After removal of 6 bases from V and 12 bases from J, the junction contained 19 bases not matched to a gene. This CDR3 region has 16 residues. CDR1 and CDR2 (germline): LNHDA, SQIVND (reference sequence). CDR3 sequence: CASSAVREGRVRTQYF. The CDR3, as DNA: TGTGCCAGTAGCGCTGTCCGGGAGGGCCGAGTGAGGACTCAGTACTTC.